A selection of T cell receptor beta chains follows, all from one sample in a study of T cells in Graves' hyperthyroidism and ophthalmopathy. A single record per CDR3 protein comes from TCRdb applying MiXCR to the multiplex PCR reads. The data hold a few hundred thousand distinct CDR3 sequences, with 14% to 15% observed a single time. The sample consisted of blood. The receptors come from a woman aged 30 to 39 with Graves' hyperthyroidism. The conserved cysteine and the conserved F or W are not part of the CDR3 here.

>TRBJ1-5|TRBV6-1
ASGDQPQH
>TRBJ1-2|TRBV12-3/TRBV12-4
ASGDGYT
>TRBJ1-4|TRBV28
ASSLGSATNEKLF
>TRBJ2-2|TRBV5-8
ASSVVESAGELF
>TRBJ2-1|TRBV20-1
SARDPAGYEQF
>TRBJ2-1|TRBV30
AWRNILGNEQF
>TRBJ2-1|TRBV25-1
ASSGPGQGTSSSSYNEQF
>TRBJ2-1|TRBV18
ASSSKGLAGVLKYNEQF
>TRBJ1-2|TRBV11-2
ASSLGRDWAVRYGYT
>TRBJ2-1|TRBV29-1
SVEFRSRAGSHNEQF
>TRBJ2-1|TRBV10-1
ASSESVKLAGPYNEQF
>TRBJ1-5|TRBV5-1
ASSFSGLEMPQH
>TRBJ2-5|TRBV7-3
ASSLKGNARGDGETQY
>TRBJ1-5|TRBV4-1
ASGPISLGLNQPQH
>TRBJ1-5|TRBV2
ASSLGQIRAQH
>TRBJ1-2|TRBV29-1
SVDQDYGYT
>TRBJ2-1|TRBV6-1
ASSEVASSYNEQF
>TRBJ2-1|TRBV29-1
SVDFAGPYNEQF
>TRBJ1-5|TRBV30
AWSVSTESNQPQH
>TRBJ2-5|TRBV13
ASSLGRTLQGEY
>TRBJ1-5|TRBV5-6
ASSLSGTSQSSPQH
>TRBJ1-1|TRBV5-6
ASSFVVLPNTEAF
>TRBJ2-7|TRBV4-2
ASSQVAETFYEQY
>TRBJ2-5|TRBV9
ASSVLLNETQY
>TRBJ1-1|TRBV28
ASSLLGQANTEAF
>TRBJ2-3|TRBV2
ASSFGLAGVNTDTQY